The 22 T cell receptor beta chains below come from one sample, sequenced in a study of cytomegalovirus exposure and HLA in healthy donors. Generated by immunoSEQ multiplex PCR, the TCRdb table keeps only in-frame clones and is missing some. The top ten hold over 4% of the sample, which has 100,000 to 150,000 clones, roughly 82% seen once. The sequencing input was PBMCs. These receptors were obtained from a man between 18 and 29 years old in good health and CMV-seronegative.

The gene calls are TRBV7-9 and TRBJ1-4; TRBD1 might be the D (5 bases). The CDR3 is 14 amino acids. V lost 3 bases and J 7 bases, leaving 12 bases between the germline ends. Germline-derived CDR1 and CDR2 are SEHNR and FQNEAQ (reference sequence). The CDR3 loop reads CASSFSGFGEKLFF. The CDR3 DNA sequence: TGTGCCAGCAGCTTTTCAGGGTTCGGTGAAAAACTGTTTTTT.

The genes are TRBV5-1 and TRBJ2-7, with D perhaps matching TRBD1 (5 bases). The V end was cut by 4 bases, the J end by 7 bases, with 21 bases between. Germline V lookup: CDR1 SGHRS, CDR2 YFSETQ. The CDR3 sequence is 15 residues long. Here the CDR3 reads CASSLANGAAREQYF. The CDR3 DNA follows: TGCGCCAGCAGCCTGGCCAATGGGGCGGCTCGGGAGCAGTACTTC.

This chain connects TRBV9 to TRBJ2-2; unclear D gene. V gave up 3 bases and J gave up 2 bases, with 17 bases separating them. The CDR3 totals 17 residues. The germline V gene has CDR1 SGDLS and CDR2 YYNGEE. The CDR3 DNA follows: TGTGCCAGCAGCGACAACTACCGAGAAATAAACACCGGGGAGCTGTTTTTT. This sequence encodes CASSDNYREINTGELFF.

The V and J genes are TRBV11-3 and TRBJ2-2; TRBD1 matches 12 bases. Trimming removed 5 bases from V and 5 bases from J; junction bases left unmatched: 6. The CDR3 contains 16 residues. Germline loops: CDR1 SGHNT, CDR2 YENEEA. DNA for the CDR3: TGTGCCAGCAGCCTCGGGACAGGGGGCGGGACCGGGGAGCTGTTTTTT. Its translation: CASSLGTGGGTGELFF.

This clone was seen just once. The CDR3 region is CASSMDRAYEQYF. The CDR3 region has the DNA TGTGCCAGCAGCATGGACAGAGCCTACGAGCAGTACTTC. The rearrangement joins TRBV6-5 to TRBJ2-7; D is perhaps TRBD1 (6 bases). Germline CDR1 reads MNHEY; CDR2 reads SVGAGI. The CDR3 has 13 residues. Trimming took off 6 bases at V and 2 bases at J, with 11 bases between the two ends.

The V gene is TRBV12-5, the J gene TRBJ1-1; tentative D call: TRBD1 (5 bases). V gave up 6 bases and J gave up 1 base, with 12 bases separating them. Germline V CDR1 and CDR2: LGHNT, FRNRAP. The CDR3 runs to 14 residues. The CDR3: CASGQTAKNTEAFF. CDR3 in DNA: TGTGCTAGTGGCCAGACAGCTAAGAACACTGAAGCTTTCTTT.

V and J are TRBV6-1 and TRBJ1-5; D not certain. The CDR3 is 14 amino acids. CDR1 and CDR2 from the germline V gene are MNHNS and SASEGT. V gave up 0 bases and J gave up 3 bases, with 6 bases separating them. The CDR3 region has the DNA TGTGCCAGCAGTGAAGCCCTTATCAATCAGCCCCAGCATTTT. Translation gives CASSEALINQPQHF.

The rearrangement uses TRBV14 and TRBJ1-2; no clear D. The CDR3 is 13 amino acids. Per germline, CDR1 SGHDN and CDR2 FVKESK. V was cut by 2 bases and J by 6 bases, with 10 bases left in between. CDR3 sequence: CASSQIRGHGYTF. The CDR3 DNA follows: TGTGCCAGCAGCCAAATACGGGGTCATGGCTACACCTTC.

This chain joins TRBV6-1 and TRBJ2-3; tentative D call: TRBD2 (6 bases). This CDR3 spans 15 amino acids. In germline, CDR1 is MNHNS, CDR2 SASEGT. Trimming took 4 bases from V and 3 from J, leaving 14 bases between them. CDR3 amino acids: CASSGGRGLTDTQYF. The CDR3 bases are TGTGCCAGCAGTGGGGGTAGGGGACTGACAGATACGCAGTATTTT.

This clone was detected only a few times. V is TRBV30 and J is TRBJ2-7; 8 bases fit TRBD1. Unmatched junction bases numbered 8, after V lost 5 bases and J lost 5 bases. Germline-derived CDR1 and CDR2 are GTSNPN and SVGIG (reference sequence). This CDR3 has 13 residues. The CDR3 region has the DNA TGTGCCTGGGGACAGGGTTTGGTCCACGAGCAGTACTTC. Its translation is CAWGQGLVHEQYF.

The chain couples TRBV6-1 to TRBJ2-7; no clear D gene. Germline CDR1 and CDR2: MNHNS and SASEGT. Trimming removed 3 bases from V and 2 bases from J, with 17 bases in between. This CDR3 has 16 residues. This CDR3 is CASSDPPPGWTYEQYF. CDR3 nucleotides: TGTGCCAGCAGTGATCCCCCACCCGGGTGGACCTACGAGCAGTACTTC.

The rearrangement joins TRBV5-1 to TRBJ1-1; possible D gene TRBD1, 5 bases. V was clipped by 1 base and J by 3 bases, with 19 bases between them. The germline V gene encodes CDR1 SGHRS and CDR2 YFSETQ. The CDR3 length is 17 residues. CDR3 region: CASSLNRHGAGYTEAFF. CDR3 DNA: TGCGCCAGCAGCTTGAACCGGCATGGGGCAGGGTACACTGAAGCTTTCTTT.

CDR3 nucleotides: TGTGCCAGCAGCGTACTAGCGGGGGGATTCTACGAGCAGTACTTC. Translated, it gives CASSVLAGGFYEQYF. The V gene is TRBV7-2, the J gene TRBJ2-7; 12 bases agree with TRBD2. The CDR3 has 15 residues. CDR1 is SGHTA, CDR2 FQGNSA, per germline. The ends lost 5 bases at V and 3 bases at J; junction bases unmatched: 5.

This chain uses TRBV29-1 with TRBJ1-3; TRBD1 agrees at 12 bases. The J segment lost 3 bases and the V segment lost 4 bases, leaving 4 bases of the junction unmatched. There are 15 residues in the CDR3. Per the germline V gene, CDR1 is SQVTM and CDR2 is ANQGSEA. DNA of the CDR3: TGCAGCGTTGGGGGACAGGGGGCTGTTGGAAACACCATATATTTT. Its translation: CSVGGQGAVGNTIYF.

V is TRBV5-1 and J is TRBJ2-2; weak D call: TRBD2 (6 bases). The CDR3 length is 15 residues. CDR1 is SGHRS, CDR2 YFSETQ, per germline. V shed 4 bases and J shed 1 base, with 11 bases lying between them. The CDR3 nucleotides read TGCGCCAGCAGCCGATCCGGGGGGAACACCGGGGAGCTGTTTTTT. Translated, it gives CASSRSGGNTGELFF.

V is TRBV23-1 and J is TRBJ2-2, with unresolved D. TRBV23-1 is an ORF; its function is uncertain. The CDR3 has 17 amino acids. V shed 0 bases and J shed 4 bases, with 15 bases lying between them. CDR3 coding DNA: TGCGCCAGCAGTCAATCGTGGGTCGAACCTAGCACCGGGGAGCTGTTTTTT. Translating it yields CASSQSWVEPSTGELFF.

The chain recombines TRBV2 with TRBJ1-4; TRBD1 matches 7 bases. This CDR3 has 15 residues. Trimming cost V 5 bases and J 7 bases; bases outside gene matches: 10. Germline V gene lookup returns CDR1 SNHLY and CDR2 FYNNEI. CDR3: CASSRKQGFPEKLFF. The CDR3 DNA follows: TGTGCCAGCAGTCGAAAACAGGGGTTTCCTGAAAAACTGTTTTTT.

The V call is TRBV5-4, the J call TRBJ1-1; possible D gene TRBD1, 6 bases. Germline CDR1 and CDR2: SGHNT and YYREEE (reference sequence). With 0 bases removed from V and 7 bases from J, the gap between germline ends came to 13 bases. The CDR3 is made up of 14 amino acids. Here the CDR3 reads CASSLGQTGNEAFF. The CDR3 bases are TGTGCCAGCAGCTTGGGCCAGACAGGCAATGAAGCTTTCTTT.

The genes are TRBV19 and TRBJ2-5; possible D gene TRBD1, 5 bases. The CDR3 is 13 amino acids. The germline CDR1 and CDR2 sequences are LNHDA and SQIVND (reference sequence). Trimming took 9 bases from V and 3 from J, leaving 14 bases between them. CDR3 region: CASSLDRKETQYF. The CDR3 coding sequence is TGTGCCAGCTCGCTTGACAGAAAAGAGACCCAGTACTTC.

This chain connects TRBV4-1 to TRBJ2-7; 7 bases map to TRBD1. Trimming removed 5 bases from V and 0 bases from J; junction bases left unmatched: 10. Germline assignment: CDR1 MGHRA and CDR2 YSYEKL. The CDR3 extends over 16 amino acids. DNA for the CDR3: TGCGCCAGCAGCATGGCATCCGACAGGGTCTCCTACGAGCAGTACTTC. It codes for CASSMASDRVSYEQYF.

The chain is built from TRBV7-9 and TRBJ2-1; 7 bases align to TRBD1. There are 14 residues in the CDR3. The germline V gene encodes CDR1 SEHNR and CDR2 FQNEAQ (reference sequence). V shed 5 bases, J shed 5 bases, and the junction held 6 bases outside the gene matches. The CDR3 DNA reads TGTGCCAGCAGCGGGCGACAGGGTAACAATGAGCAGTTCTTC. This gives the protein CASSGRQGNNEQFF.

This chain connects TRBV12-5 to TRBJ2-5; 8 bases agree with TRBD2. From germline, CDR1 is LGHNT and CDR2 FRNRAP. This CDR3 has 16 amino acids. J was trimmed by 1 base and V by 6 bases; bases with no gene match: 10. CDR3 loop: CASGNPAGGPQETQYF. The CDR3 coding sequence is TGTGCTAGTGGGAACCCCGCGGGAGGACCCCAAGAGACCCAGTACTTC.